Sequencing of this T cell receptor beta chain was carried out in a study of cytomegalovirus exposure and HLA in healthy donors. The CDR3 loop spans 14 amino acids. The germline V gene encodes CDR1 LGHNA and CDR2 YNFKEQ. The V end lost 4 bases, the J end lost 4 bases, and 13 bases lay between the germline ends. The primer mix had 60 Vbeta and 13 Jbeta primers. Clones were read by immunoSEQ multiplex PCR, and TCRdb kept only the in-frame ones, dropping some. Found here are about 180,000 clones, approximately 80% of them singletons; the top ten hold 1.3% to 1.5%. Donors were ostensibly healthy at sampling, although undocumented immune exposures were probable.

This sequence originates from a girl aged 10 to 17 in good health and CMV-seropositive. Sequencing was carried out using PBMCs. This chain links TRBV4-2 with TRBJ1-2; a weak D match, TRBD1 (5 bases). The CDR3 spells CASSPTGSVYGYTF. The DNA of the CDR3 is TGTGCCAGCAGCCCTACAGGATCTGTCTATGGCTACACCTTC.